Sequencing of this T cell receptor beta chain was carried out in a study of neurological immune-mediated disorders. Findings and caveats of the study: A possible signature appeared as one related-CDR3 cluster, in which phylogenetic grouping placed the repertoires of 18 of 34 multiple sclerosis patients.

The germline V gene has CDR1 SGHAT and CDR2 FQNNGV. V shed 6 bases, J shed 2 bases, and the junction held 15 bases outside the gene matches. The CDR3 loop spans 18 amino acids. The table lists this clonotype with many counts. What it recognizes is unknown. With 10-nucleotide random UMIs, 5'RACE was used to make the cDNA. TCRdb redid the calling of the 5' RACE reads with MiXCR, one entry per CDR3 protein. The repertoire includes about 62,000 distinct CDR3 sequences, 4% to 6% of them detected once, and 3.4% sits in the top ten. The TCR originated in a woman between 45 and 60 years old with multiple sclerosis. This chain uses TRBV11-2 with TRBJ2-4; TRBD1 aligns across 8 bases. The source material was PBMCs. CDR3 protein: CASSFGTGSHWPKNIQYF. The CDR3 DNA reads as TGTGCCAGCAGTTTCGGGACAGGATCCCACTGGCCCAAAAACATTCAGTACTTC.